This T cell receptor beta chain was retrieved from a study of T cell responses to AZD1222 COVID-19 vaccine. To note about this clone: Its target is not known.

Measured with immunoSEQ multiplex PCR; TCRdb has only the in-frame clones, and not every one. Altogether under 200,000 clones are present, around 94% being singletons, with the ten largest covering about 0.6%. Study conclusions and caveats: Following two doses of AZD1222, Spike-specific TCR breadth and depth rose. White British people made up most donors, females outnumbered males, and clonal diversity was possibly underestimated.

The sequence was obtained from an adult in good health. The sequencing used peripheral blood, collected on day 0 of AZD1222 vaccination.

Here the CDR3 reads CAISPAGGNKEETQYF. CDR3 DNA: TGTGCCATCAGTCCGGCGGGGGGGAACAAAGAAGAGACCCAGTACTTC. The genes are TRBV10-3 and TRBJ2-5; 9 bases agree with TRBD2. The CDR3 is 16 residues long. Germline trimming cut 5 bases from V and 3 bases from J; bases unmatched to any gene: 10. Per germline, CDR1 ENHRY and CDR2 SYGVKD.